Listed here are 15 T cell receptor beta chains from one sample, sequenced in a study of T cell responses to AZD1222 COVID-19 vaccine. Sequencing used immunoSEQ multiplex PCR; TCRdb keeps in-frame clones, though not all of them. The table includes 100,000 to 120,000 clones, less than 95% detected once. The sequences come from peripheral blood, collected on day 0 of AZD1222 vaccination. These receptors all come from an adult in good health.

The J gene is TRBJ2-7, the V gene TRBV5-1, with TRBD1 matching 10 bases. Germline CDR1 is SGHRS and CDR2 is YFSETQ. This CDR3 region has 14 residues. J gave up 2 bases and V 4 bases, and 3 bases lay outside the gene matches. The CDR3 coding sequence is TGCGCCAGCAGCAAGGGACAGGGGACCTACGAGCAGTACTTC. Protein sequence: CASSKGQGTYEQYF.

CDR3 in amino acids: CAWGTGGPEAFF. Here the CDR3 DNA reads TGTGCCTGGGGGACAGGAGGACCTGAAGCTTTCTTT. V usage is TRBV30 and J usage is TRBJ1-1, with 8 bases matching TRBD1. Per the germline V gene, CDR1 is GTSNPN and CDR2 is SVGIG (reference sequence). The J segment lost 6 bases and the V segment lost 5 bases, leaving 5 bases of the junction unmatched. The CDR3 is made up of 12 amino acids.

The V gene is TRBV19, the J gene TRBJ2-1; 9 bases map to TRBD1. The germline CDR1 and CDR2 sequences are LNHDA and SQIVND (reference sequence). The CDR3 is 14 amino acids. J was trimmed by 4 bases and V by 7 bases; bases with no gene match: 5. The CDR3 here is CASNIGTGYNEQFF. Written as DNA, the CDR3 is TGTGCCAGTAATATCGGGACAGGGTACAATGAGCAGTTCTTC.

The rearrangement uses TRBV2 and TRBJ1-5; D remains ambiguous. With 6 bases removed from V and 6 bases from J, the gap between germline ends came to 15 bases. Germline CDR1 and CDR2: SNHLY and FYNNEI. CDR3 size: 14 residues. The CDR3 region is CASSSKTGFQPQHF. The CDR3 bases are TGTGCCAGCAGCTCCAAGACCGGGTTTCAGCCCCAGCATTTT.

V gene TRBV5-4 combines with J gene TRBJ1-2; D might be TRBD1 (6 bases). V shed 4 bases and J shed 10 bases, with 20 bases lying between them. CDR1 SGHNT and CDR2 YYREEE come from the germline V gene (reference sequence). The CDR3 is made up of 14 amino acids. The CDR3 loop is CASSLGQSPSPYTF. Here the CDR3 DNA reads TGTGCCAGCAGCCTAGGACAGAGCCCTAGCCCCTACACCTTC.

This CDR3 is CASSPNGIATEKLFF. Written as DNA, the CDR3 is TGTGCCAGTAGCCCAAACGGGATTGCTACGGAAAAACTGTTTTTT. The rearrangement uses TRBV19 and TRBJ1-4; no reliable D call. V was shortened by 6 bases and J by 8 bases, with 19 bases between the two germline ends. This CDR3 comprises 15 residues. CDR1 and CDR2 from the germline V gene are LNHDA and SQIVND (reference sequence).

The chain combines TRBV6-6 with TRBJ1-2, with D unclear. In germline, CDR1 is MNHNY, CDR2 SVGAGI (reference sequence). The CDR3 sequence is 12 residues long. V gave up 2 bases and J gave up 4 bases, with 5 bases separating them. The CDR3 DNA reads TGTGCCAGCAGTTACGCGGCCTATGGCTACACCTTC. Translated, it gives CASSYAAYGYTF.

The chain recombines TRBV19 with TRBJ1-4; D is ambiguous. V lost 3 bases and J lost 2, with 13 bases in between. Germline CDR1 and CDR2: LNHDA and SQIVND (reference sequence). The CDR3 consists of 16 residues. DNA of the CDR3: TGTGCCAGTAGTATCTCCCATCAAGGTACTAATGAAAAACTGTTTTTT. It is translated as CASSISHQGTNEKLFF.

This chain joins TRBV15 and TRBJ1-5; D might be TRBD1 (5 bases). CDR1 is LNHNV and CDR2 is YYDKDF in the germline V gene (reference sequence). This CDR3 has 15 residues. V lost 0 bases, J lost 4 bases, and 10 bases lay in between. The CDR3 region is CATSREAGPNQPQHF. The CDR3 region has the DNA TGTGCCACCAGCAGAGAAGCAGGGCCAAATCAGCCCCAGCATTTT.

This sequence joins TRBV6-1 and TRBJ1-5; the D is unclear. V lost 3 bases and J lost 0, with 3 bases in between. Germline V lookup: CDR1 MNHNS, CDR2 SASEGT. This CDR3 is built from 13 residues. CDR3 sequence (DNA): TGTGCCAGCAGTGAGGGTAGCAATCAGCCCCAGCATTTT. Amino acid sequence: CASSEGSNQPQHF.

The CDR3 here is CASSLSGADTGELFF. In DNA, the CDR3 is TGTGCCAGCAGCCTTAGCGGGGCCGACACCGGGGAGCTGTTTTTT. V is TRBV6-5 and J is TRBJ2-2; 8 bases are a match to TRBD2. This CDR3 region has 15 residues. CDR1 is MNHEY and CDR2 is SVGAGI in the germline V gene. V trimming: 6 bases; J trimming: 3 bases; junction bases outside the gene matches: 6.

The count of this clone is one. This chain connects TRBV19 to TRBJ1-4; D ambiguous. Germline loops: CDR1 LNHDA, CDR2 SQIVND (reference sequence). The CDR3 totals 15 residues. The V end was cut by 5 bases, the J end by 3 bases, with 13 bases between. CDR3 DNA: TGTGCCAGTAGTGCCAGACTATCCCCTAATGAAAAACTGTTTTTT. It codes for CASSARLSPNEKLFF.

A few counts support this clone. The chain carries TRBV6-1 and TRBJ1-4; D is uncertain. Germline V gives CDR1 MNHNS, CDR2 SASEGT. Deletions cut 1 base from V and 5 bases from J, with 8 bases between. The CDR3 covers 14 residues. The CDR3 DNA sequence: TGTGCCAGCAGTGAAGGGGGAGGAAATGAAAAACTGTTTTTT. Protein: CASSEGGGNEKLFF.

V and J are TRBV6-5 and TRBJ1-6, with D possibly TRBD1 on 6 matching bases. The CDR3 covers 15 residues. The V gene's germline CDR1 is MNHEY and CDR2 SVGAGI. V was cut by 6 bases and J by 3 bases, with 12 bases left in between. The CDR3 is CASRPPGDYNSPLHF. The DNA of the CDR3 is TGTGCCAGCAGGCCTCCAGGGGACTATAATTCACCCCTCCACTTT.

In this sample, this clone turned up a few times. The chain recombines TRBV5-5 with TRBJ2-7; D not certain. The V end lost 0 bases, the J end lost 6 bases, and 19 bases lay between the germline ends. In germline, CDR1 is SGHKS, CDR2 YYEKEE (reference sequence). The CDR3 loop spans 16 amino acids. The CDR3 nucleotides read TGTGCCAGCAGCTTGGGGAATTTAGAAAGGGTGAGCGAGCAGTACTTC. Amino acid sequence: CASSLGNLERVSEQYF.